This T cell receptor (beta chain) comes out of a study of blood T cell repertoires in COVID-19. Worth noting for this clone: This CDR3 is also generated by other DNA sequences in the sample.

The table came from immunoSEQ multiplex PCR; TCRdb's copy has only in-frame clones and leaves some out. Of about 90,000 clones in the sample, 75% to 85% were seen once. Germline-derived CDR1 and CDR2 are SGHRS and YFSETQ. The CDR3 loop spans 14 amino acids. V dropped 1 base and J dropped 1 base, with 8 bases sitting between them. Sequencing input: peripheral blood. This TCR was recovered from a woman in her seventies with acute or convalescent COVID-19. The J gene is TRBJ1-1, the V gene TRBV5-1, with D perhaps TRBD1 (5 bases). The CDR3 loop is CASSLTGANTEAFF. In DNA form, the CDR3 reads TGCGCCAGCAGCTTGACAGGAGCGAACACTGAAGCTTTCTTT. The full variable domain, in which reference TRBV5-1 and TRBJ1-1 provide the parts outside the CDR3, is KAGVTQTPRYLIKTRGQQVTLSCSPISGHRSVSWYQQTPGQGLQFLFEYFSETQRNKGNFPGRFSGRQFSNSRSEMNVSTLELGDSALYLCASSLTGANTEAFFGQGTRLTVV.